The clone carrying this TCR beta chain was counted only a few times. This record comes from a study of blood T cells in healthy people across ages. The second PCR ran about 6 to 12 cycles with a sample-barcoded 5' primer and J-beta primers. TCRdb reprocessed the 5' RACE reads with MiXCR, giving one entry per CDR3 protein. The sample has fewer than 2,000,000 distinct CDR3 sequences, about two fifths seen once; the top ten hold 20% to 25%. This CDR3 has 14 amino acids. The germline gives CDR1 MNHEY, CDR2 SMNVEV (reference sequence). The V and J ends lost 6 bases and 4 bases, in that order; junction bases with no gene match: 8.

This TCR derives from a human donor in good health. The specimen sequenced was blood. This chain joins TRBV27 and TRBJ1-2; TRBD1 agrees at 7 bases. The CDR3 nucleotides are TGTGCCAGCAGCCCCGGGACAGAGGTCTATGGCTACACCTTC. It specifies CASSPGTEVYGYTF.